A selection of T cell receptor beta chains follows, all from one sample in a study of T-cell reconstitution after alpha-beta-depleted transplantation in children. TCRdb reprocessed the PCR reads with MiXCR, giving one entry per CDR3 protein. Found here are some 600,000 distinct CDR3 sequences, 13% of them singletons; the top ten hold about 2%. The material sequenced was PBMCs, mostly from graft donor cells, taken 360 days after TCRalphabeta/CD19-depleted stem cell transplant. The receptors were sampled from a male patient between 10 and 17 years old who had a stem cell transplant for acute myeloid leukemia, so the T cells may come from the graft donor. Both conserved end residues are part of each CDR3. A D gene is named only where the DNA matches it firmly. The size field is filled for only some rows; it gives once, few, many or a size class.

size: few; J: TRBJ2-3; D: TRBD2; V: TRBV4-2; CDR3: CASSQEVAGRPGSPYTQYF; DNA: TGTGCCAGCAGCCAAGAAGTAGCGGGAAGGCCTGGTTCCCCGTATACGCAGTATTTT
size: NA; J: TRBJ2-7; D: NA; V: TRBV30; CDR3: CAWDGKRDGASYEQYF; DNA: TGTGCCTGGGATGGGAAAAGGGACGGAGCATCCTACGAGCAGTACTTC
size: few; J: TRBJ2-3; D: TRBD2; V: TRBV4-3; CDR3: CASSQDAGGQEDTQYF; DNA: TGCGCCAGCAGCCAAGACGCGGGAGGGCAGGAAGATACGCAGTATTTT
size: few; J: TRBJ2-5; D: TRBD1; V: TRBV18; CDR3: CASSVELTRDRQDQETQYF; DNA: TGTGCCAGCTCAGTCGAATTAACCCGGGACAGACAAGACCAAGAGACCCAGTACTTC
size: NA; J: TRBJ2-1; D: TRBD2; V: TRBV6-5; CDR3: CASSYGLAGTNEQFF; DNA: TGTGCCAGCAGTTACGGACTAGCGGGTACCAATGAGCAGTTCTTC
size: NA; J: TRBJ2-1; D: NA; V: TRBV12-3/TRBV12-4; CDR3: CASSLFSPSRSSYNEQFF; DNA: TGTGCCAGCAGTTTATTTTCACCCTCCCGAAGCTCCTACAATGAGCAGTTCTTC
size: few; J: TRBJ2-1; D: TRBD2; V: TRBV19; CDR3: CASSIDGTRLAGAYNEQFF; DNA: TGTGCCAGTAGTATAGATGGTACCAGACTAGCGGGGGCCTACAATGAGCAGTTCTTC
size: NA; J: TRBJ2-1; D: TRBD2; V: TRBV4-3; CDR3: CASSQPGLAGLLNEQFF; DNA: TGCGCCAGCAGCCAACCGGGACTAGCGGGACTCCTCAATGAGCAGTTCTTC
size: NA; J: TRBJ2-3; D: TRBD2; V: TRBV7-8; CDR3: CASSSPGGYTDTQYF; DNA: TGTGCCAGCAGCTCTCCGGGAGGTTACACAGATACGCAGTATTTT
size: few; J: TRBJ2-2; D: TRBD2; V: TRBV28; CDR3: CASSFPGLAGGPNTGELFF; DNA: TGTGCCAGCAGTTTCCCGGGACTAGCGGGAGGGCCAAACACCGGGGAGCTGTTTTTT
size: few; J: TRBJ2-5; D: TRBD2; V: TRBV7-2; CDR3: CASSSSGGRETQYF; DNA: TGTGCCAGCAGCTCCTCCGGGGGGAGGGAGACCCAGTACTTC
size: few; J: TRBJ2-7; D: TRBD2; V: TRBV20-1; CDR3: CSARATSGASYEQYF; DNA: TGCAGTGCTAGAGCGACTAGCGGGGCCTCCTACGAGCAGTACTTC
size: few; J: TRBJ2-7; D: NA; V: TRBV7-8; CDR3: CASSLVSATYEQYF; DNA: TGTGCCAGCAGCTTGGTTTCCGCTACCTACGAGCAGTACTTC
size: many; J: TRBJ2-1; D: NA; V: TRBV28; CDR3: CASSLNSGINEQFF; DNA: TGTGCCAGCAGTTTAAATTCAGGGATCAATGAGCAGTTCTTC
size: few; J: TRBJ1-4; D: NA; V: TRBV3-1; CDR3: CASSQDEGRGLPTNEKLFF; DNA: TGTGCCAGCAGCCAAGATGAAGGACGGGGACTTCCAACTAATGAAAAACTGTTTTTT
size: many; J: TRBJ2-2; D: NA; V: TRBV29-1; CDR3: CSVVRVLTGELFF; DNA: TGCAGCGTTGTGCGGGTTCTCACCGGGGAGCTGTTTTTT
size: few; J: TRBJ2-2; D: TRBD2; V: TRBV4-3; CDR3: CASSQVPGLAMTGELFF; DNA: TGCGCCAGCAGCCAAGTCCCGGGACTAGCGATGACCGGGGAGCTGTTTTTT
size: NA; J: TRBJ2-7; D: NA; V: TRBV4-3; CDR3: CASSQVRRGGYEQYF; DNA: TGCGCCAGCAGCCAAGTTAGGAGGGGCGGGTACGAGCAGTACTTC